Below, 17 T cell receptor beta chains from the same sample are listed, as sequenced in a study of human T cells and chemical hapten exposure. As for time point: patch test 2, 6 weeks after DPC sensitization. The sample's treatment: therapeutic diphenylcyclopropenone sensitization with weekly scalp DPC. TCRdb ran MiXCR on the RACE reads and lists one entry per CDR3 protein. The sample yields more than 75,000 distinct CDR3 sequences, roughly a tenth seen once. The sequencing used whole blood, collected in connection with sensitization to the hapten diphenylcyclopropenone (DPC). Receptors were obtained from a woman aged 25-40 years with alopecia areata. Some clones in this sample may be carry-over from other donors' samples.

This clonotype has ten or more counts. The chain employs TRBV7-3 and TRBJ2-5, with 7 bases identical to TRBD1. V shed 5 bases, J shed 0 bases, and the junction held 6 bases outside the gene matches. The CDR3 runs 15 residues. Germline values: CDR1 SGHTA, CDR2 FQGTGA. The CDR3 DNA sequence: TGTGCCAGCAGCCCCCCGGACAGGTACCAAGAGACCCAGTACTTC. Translated: CASSPPDRYQETQYF.

There are a few counts of this clonotype. The chain joins TRBV11-3 to TRBJ1-1; D remains unclear. V was clipped by 1 base and J by 4 bases, with 7 bases between them. The germline gives CDR1 SGHNT, CDR2 YENEEA. CDR3 length: 13 amino acids. This CDR3 reads CASSLGSGTEAFF. Here the CDR3 DNA reads TGTGCCAGCAGCTTAGGCTCCGGCACTGAAGCTTTCTTT.

V usage is TRBV20-1 and J usage is TRBJ1-3, with D possibly TRBD1 on 5 matching bases. Germline V gene data show CDR1 as DFQATT and CDR2 as SNEGSKA (reference sequence). V lost 4 bases to trimming and J lost 0 bases, with 13 bases between them. This CDR3 is built from 15 residues. The CDR3 reads CSATGLGDSGNTIYF. The CDR3 DNA reads as TGCAGTGCTACTGGTCTGGGGGACTCTGGAAACACCATATATTTT.

Many counts were recorded for this clonotype. The rearrangement uses TRBV20-1 and TRBJ1-5; D unclear. CDR1 and CDR2 (germline): DFQATT, SNEGSKA (reference sequence). V lost 0 bases and J 3 bases, leaving 3 bases between the germline ends. The CDR3 has 12 residues. CDR3 in DNA: TGCAGTGCTAGAGACAACAATCAGCCCCAGCATTTT. Amino acids: CSARDNNQPQHF.

This clonotype showed up just a few times. The chain is built from TRBV6-2 or TRBV6-3 and TRBJ1-1, with no clear D. The CDR3 totals 15 residues. Trimming removed 5 bases from V and 1 base from J, with 14 bases in between. Germline V CDR1 and CDR2: MNHEY, SVGEGT. The CDR3 spells CASSDGGLRNTEAFF. As DNA, the CDR3 is TGTGCCAGCAGTGACGGCGGACTAAGGAACACTGAAGCTTTCTTT.

The gene calls are TRBV28 and TRBJ1-1; 8 nucleotides line up with TRBD1. CDR1 is MDHEN and CDR2 is SYDVKM in the germline V gene. This CDR3 is 14 amino acids long. J was trimmed by 4 bases and V by 3 bases; bases with no gene match: 4. CDR3 in DNA: TGTGCCAGCAGTTTCAGGGGGCATGGCACTGAAGCTTTCTTT. Protein sequence: CASSFRGHGTEAFF. Filled out from reference TRBV28 and TRBJ1-1, the complete variable domain reads DVKVTQSSRYLVKRTGEKVFLECVQDMDHENMFWYRQDPGLGLRLIYFSYDVKMKEKGDIPEGYSVSREKKERFSLILESASTNQTSMYLCASSFRGHGTEAFFGQGTRLTVV.

This clonotype appeared a few times. This sequence joins TRBV9 and TRBJ1-2, with TRBD1 identical over 10 bases. Germline assignment: CDR1 SGDLS and CDR2 YYNGEE. This CDR3 spans 15 amino acids. V gave up 3 bases and J gave up 1 base; unmatched junction bases: 3. CDR3 sequence reads: CASSGTGGINYGYTF. Here the CDR3 DNA reads TGTGCCAGCAGCGGGACAGGGGGGATTAACTATGGCTACACCTTC.

This clonotype was counted at least ten times. As DNA, the CDR3 is TGTGCCAGCAGGTGGACAGGGGGCACCGGGGAGCTGTTTTTT. This translates into CASRWTGGTGELFF. This rearrangement joins TRBV2 to TRBJ2-2, with 10 bases identical to TRBD1. The CDR3 extends over 14 amino acids. Germline V gives CDR1 SNHLY, CDR2 FYNNEI. V lost 6 bases to trimming and J lost 4 bases; unmatched junction nucleotides: 2.

This clonotype was seen ten or more times. This chain connects TRBV6-2 or TRBV6-3 to TRBJ2-1; D tentatively reads TRBD1 or TRBD2 (5 bases each). The CDR3 extends over 16 amino acids. Germline loops: CDR1 MNHEY, CDR2 SVGEGT. V dropped 6 bases and J dropped 2 bases, with 17 bases sitting between them. The CDR3 protein is CASSPPGLAAYNEQFF. Written as DNA, the CDR3 is TGTGCCAGCAGCCCCCCGGGGCTAGCAGCCTACAATGAGCAGTTCTTC.

This clonotype has a handful of counts. The chain links TRBV7-2 to TRBJ1-6; D not resolved. This CDR3 contains 14 residues. In germline, CDR1 is SGHTA, CDR2 FQGNSA. V lost 2 bases to trimming and J lost 10 bases, with 12 bases between them. DNA for the CDR3: TGTGCCAGCAGCTTACGGCTGCTGGAGTCACCCCTCCACTTT. Translated, it gives CASSLRLLESPLHF.

This clonotype appeared many times. This chain links TRBV12-3 or TRBV12-4 with TRBJ1-1, with D possibly being TRBD1 (6 bases). Trimming shortened V by 1 base and J by 9 bases, and 9 bases separated the two germline ends. The CDR3 has 12 amino acids. CDR3 amino acids: CASSLGQGKAFF. The CDR3 coding sequence is TGTGCCAGCAGTTTAGGGCAGGGGAAAGCTTTCTTT.

In this sample, this clonotype turned up many times. The chain links TRBV11-2 to TRBJ2-3, with D hard to call. Germline V lookup: CDR1 SGHAT, CDR2 FQNNGV. The CDR3 has 13 amino acids. V dropped 2 bases and J dropped 3 bases, with 6 bases sitting between them. The DNA for the CDR3 is TGTGCCAGCAGCTTACCTGGGACAGATACGCAGTATTTT. Translation gives CASSLPGTDTQYF.

This clonotype occurred many times. The chain recombines TRBV2 with TRBJ2-1; 10 bases fit TRBD1. This CDR3 has 15 amino acids. CDR1 and CDR2 (germline): SNHLY, FYNNEI. V lost 7 bases, J lost 4 bases, and 7 bases stayed unmatched. For the CDR3, the DNA is TGTGCCAGCACCAGCGGGACAGGGGTATACAATGAGCAGTTCTTC. Its protein product is CASTSGTGVYNEQFF.

This clonotype has a count of ten or more. The chain recombines TRBV7-8 with TRBJ1-1; D not resolved. The CDR3 is 13 amino acids. Germline-derived CDR1 and CDR2 are SGHVS and FQNEAQ. V dropped 2 bases and J dropped 5 bases, with 9 bases sitting between them. CDR3: CASSLQVLTEAFF. DNA of the CDR3: TGTGCCAGCAGCTTACAGGTTTTGACTGAAGCTTTCTTT.

The rearrangement joins TRBV6-5 to TRBJ2-7; 7 bases agree with TRBD1. The CDR3 length is 14 residues. Germline CDR1 and CDR2: MNHEY and SVGAGI. V was pared by 6 bases and J by 2 bases, with 7 bases of the junction left unmatched. CDR3 region: CASRSDRAPYEQYF. CDR3 coding DNA: TGTGCCAGCAGATCCGACAGGGCCCCCTACGAGCAGTACTTC.

In its sample, this clonotype was seen many times. The chain couples TRBV6-2 or TRBV6-3 to TRBJ1-5; possible D gene TRBD1, 5 bases. This CDR3 region has 16 residues. The V gene lost 6 bases and the J gene lost 1 base, with 16 bases spanning the gap. The V gene's germline CDR1 is MNHEY and CDR2 SVGEGT. The CDR3 sequence: CASSYDLRGSNQPQHF. For the CDR3, the DNA is TGTGCCAGCAGCTACGACCTACGGGGGAGCAATCAGCCCCAGCATTTT.

The sample holds many counts of this clonotype. V usage is TRBV12-3 or TRBV12-4 and J usage is TRBJ2-3, with D tentatively TRBD1 or TRBD2 (5 bases each). The V end was cut by 6 bases, the J end by 6 bases, with 22 bases between. The CDR3 runs 16 residues. The CDR3 DNA is TGTGCCAGCAGCCCGAACCAGGGATTCGAGGGGGATACGCAGTATTTT. It is translated as CASSPNQGFEGDTQYF.